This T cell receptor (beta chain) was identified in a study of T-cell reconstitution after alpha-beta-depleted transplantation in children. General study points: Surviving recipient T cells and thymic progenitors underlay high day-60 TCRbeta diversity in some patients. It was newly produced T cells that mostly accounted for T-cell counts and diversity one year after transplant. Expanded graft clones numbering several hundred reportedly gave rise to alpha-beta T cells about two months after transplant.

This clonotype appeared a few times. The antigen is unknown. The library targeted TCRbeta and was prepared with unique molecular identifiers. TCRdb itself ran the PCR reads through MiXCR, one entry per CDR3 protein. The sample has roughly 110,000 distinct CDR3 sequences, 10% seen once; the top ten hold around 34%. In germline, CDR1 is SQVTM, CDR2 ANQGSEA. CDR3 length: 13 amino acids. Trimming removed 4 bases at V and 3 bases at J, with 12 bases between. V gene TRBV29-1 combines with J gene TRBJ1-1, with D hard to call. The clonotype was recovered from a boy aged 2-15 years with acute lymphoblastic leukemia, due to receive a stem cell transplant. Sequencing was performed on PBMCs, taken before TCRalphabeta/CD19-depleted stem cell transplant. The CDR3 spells CSVAHLTDTEAFF. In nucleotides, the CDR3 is TGCAGCGTTGCTCACCTGACTGACACTGAAGCTTTCTTT.